The 4 T cell receptor beta chains below all came from one sample that was sequenced in a study of blood T cell repertoires in COVID-19. Generated by immunoSEQ multiplex PCR, the TCRdb table keeps only in-frame clones and is missing some. The sample shows 70,000 to 85,000 clones, more than 70% of them seen only once. The material sequenced was peripheral blood. Receptors were obtained from a man aged 80 or over with active or convalescent COVID-19.

This clone was seen only a few times. This chain links TRBV12-5 with TRBJ1-4, with 7 nucleotides matching TRBD1. The germline V gene encodes CDR1 LGHNT and CDR2 FRNRAP. J was trimmed by 7 bases and V by 8 bases; bases with no gene match: 7. The CDR3 contains 13 residues. The CDR3 spells CASLLTGREKLFF. For the CDR3, the DNA is TGTGCTAGTTTACTGACAGGGCGTGAAAAACTGTTTTTT. The variable domain in full, completed from reference TRBV12-5 and TRBJ1-4, reads DARVTQTPRHKVTEMGQEVTMRCQPILGHNTVFWYRQTMMQGLELLAYFRNRAPLDDSGMPKDRFSAEMPDATLATLKIQPSEPRDSAVYFCASLLTGREKLFFGSGTQLSVL.

The chain employs TRBV5-4 and TRBJ2-3, with D perhaps matching TRBD2 (6 bases). With 4 bases removed from V and 6 bases from J, the gap between germline ends came to 15 bases. Germline CDR1 and CDR2: SGHNT and YYREEE (reference sequence). The CDR3 covers 14 residues. CDR3 in DNA: TGTGCCAGCAGCCCTAGGACGGGACTGGATACGCAGTATTTT. The encoded protein is CASSPRTGLDTQYF. Using reference TRBV5-4 and TRBJ2-3 for the parts outside the CDR3, the full variable domain is ETGVTQSPTHLIKTRGQQVTLRCSSQSGHNTVSWYQQALGQGPQFIFQYYREEENGRGNFPPRFSGLQFPNYSSELNVNALELDDSALYLCASSPRTGLDTQYFGPGTRLTVL.

This clone appeared once. The chain joins TRBV2 to TRBJ1-1; TRBD1 agrees at 9 bases. Germline V gene lookup returns CDR1 SNHLY and CDR2 FYNNEI. The CDR3 has 15 residues. With V trimmed by 6 bases and J by 1 base, 6 bases remained unmatched. CDR3 sequence: CASRTEQGANTEAFF. The CDR3 DNA is TGTGCCAGCAGAACAGAACAGGGGGCGAACACTGAAGCTTTCTTT.

V and J are TRBV5-1 and TRBJ2-1, with a possible D match to TRBD2 (5 bases). There are 12 residues in the CDR3. Germline loops: CDR1 SGHRS, CDR2 YFSETQ. Trimming removed 5 bases from V and 8 bases from J, with 11 bases in between. CDR3 nucleotide sequence: TGCGCCAGCAGAACGGGGAGAGATGAGCAGTTCTTC. It encodes CASRTGRDEQFF.